The T cell receptor beta chain under discussion was sequenced for a study of T cell repertoires in cytomegalovirus infection. About the study: Both CMV infection and a matching HLA type were indicated by public TCR beta signatures.

TCRdb re-called the reads with MiXCR, one entry per CDR3 protein. In the table there are under 850,000 distinct CDR3 sequences, under 40% of which are singletons. This clonotype was counted a few times. Its antigen is undetermined. The study, taken as a whole, reports: People with CMV and the relevant HLA were identified by cumulative public TCR beta family frequency. HLA-C-restricted CMV-specific TCR beta clonotypes were dominant in the ex vivo response.

Per germline, CDR1 MNHNS and CDR2 SASEGT. Deletions cut 0 bases from V and 4 bases from J, with 7 bases between. This CDR3 comprises 14 residues. V is TRBV6-1 and J is TRBJ1-3; D uncertain. Source material: PBMCs. The source is a human donor in good health (CMV status not recorded). Some clones in this sample may be carry-over from other donors' samples. The CDR3 reads CASSEAVLGNTIYF. The CDR3 nucleotides read TGTGCCAGCAGTGAAGCGGTATTAGGAAACACCATATATTTT.